Presented here are 18 T cell receptor beta chains from one specimen sequenced in a study of T-cell reconstitution after alpha-beta-depleted transplantation in children. The library targeted TCRbeta and was prepared with unique molecular identifiers. TCRdb recomputed calls from the PCR reads with MiXCR, one row per CDR3 protein. The sample shows about 230,000 distinct CDR3 sequences, 11% of them seen only once. Sample: PBMCs, taken before TCRalphabeta/CD19-depleted stem cell transplant. The receptors come from a child less than two years old with acute myeloid leukemia, due to receive a stem cell transplant.

This clonotype was counted at least ten times. The CDR3 DNA reads as TGTGCCAGCAGAACGGACACTCGGGACAATGAGCAGTTCTTC. The encoded protein is CASRTDTRDNEQFF. The chain combines TRBV2 with TRBJ2-1; D perhaps matches TRBD1 (5 bases). The V end was cut by 6 bases, the J end by 5 bases, with 14 bases between. This CDR3 has 14 residues. Germline values: CDR1 SNHLY, CDR2 FYNNEI.

Points on this clonotype: A single base separates this from a much larger clone, so it may be a read error. The genes are TRBV27 and TRBJ1-5; D not resolved. Germline values: CDR1 MNHEY, CDR2 SMNVEV (reference sequence). The CDR3 runs to 15 residues. CDR3 in DNA: TGTACCAGCAGTAAAACGACGGCCCTGAATCAGCCCCAGCATTTT. Protein sequence: CTSSKTTALNQPQHF.

This clonotype was seen more than once but under ten times. The chain joins TRBV3-1 to TRBJ2-2; weak D call: TRBD1 (6 bases). CDR3 length: 13 residues. The ends were cut back, 4 bases at V and 6 bases at J, with 9 bases in the middle. CDR1 and CDR2 (germline): LGHDT, YNNKEL (reference sequence). The CDR3 is CASSPDRPGELFF. CDR3 sequence (DNA): TGTGCCAGCAGCCCCGACAGGCCCGGGGAGCTGTTTTTT.

This clonotype appeared many times. This chain joins TRBV20-1 and TRBJ1-6; 9 bases agree with TRBD1. J was trimmed by 9 bases and V by 2 bases; bases with no gene match: 14. The CDR3 extends over 17 amino acids. Looked up from germline, CDR1 is DFQATT and CDR2 is SNEGSKA (reference sequence). The CDR3 nucleotides are TGCAGTGCTAGAATTGCGGGGGGGACAGGGTTAGGTTCACCCCTCCACTTT. Translated, it gives CSARIAGGTGLGSPLHF.

This clonotype was seen ten or more times. The rearrangement uses TRBV7-9 and TRBJ2-2; 9 bases map to TRBD1. Unmatched junction bases numbered 7, after V lost 9 bases and J lost 5 bases. Per germline, CDR1 SEHNR and CDR2 FQNEAQ (reference sequence). The CDR3 is made up of 14 amino acids. The CDR3 DNA is TGTGCCAGGGGGACAGGGTCGCGGACCGGGGAGCTGTTTTTT. Translating it yields CARGTGSRTGELFF.

Remarks on this clonotype: Being one base from a much bigger clone, this may be a read error. The chain links TRBV7-2 to TRBJ1-5; D not resolved. The CDR3 sequence is 13 residues long. The V gene lost 7 bases and the J gene lost 4 bases, with 11 bases spanning the gap. Per germline, CDR1 SGHTA and CDR2 FQGNSA. CDR3 protein: CASTAWVNQPQHF. Here the CDR3 DNA reads TGTGCCAGCACCGCCTGGGTAAATCAGCCCCAGCATTTT.

This clonotype occurred many times. The chain combines TRBV3-1 with TRBJ2-7; 8 bases match TRBD2. V was clipped by 1 base and J by 4 bases; unmatched bases: 3. The germline CDR1 and CDR2 sequences are LGHDT and YNNKEL (reference sequence). The CDR3 spans 14 residues. CDR3 sequence: CASSQAGGRYEQYF. CDR3 bases: TGTGCCAGCAGCCAAGCGGGGGGGAGATACGAGCAGTACTTC.

This clonotype has ten or more counts. The genes are TRBV7-9 and TRBJ2-1; TRBD2 aligns across 7 bases. The CDR3 covers 15 residues. Trimming at V came to 5 bases and at J to 0 bases, leaving 4 bases not matched to a gene. Germline-derived CDR1 and CDR2 are SEHNR and FQNEAQ (reference sequence). This chain's CDR3 is CASSQPSGSYNEQFF. CDR3 nucleotide sequence: TGTGCCAGCAGCCAACCTAGCGGCTCCTACAATGAGCAGTTCTTC.

There are many counts of this clonotype. The CDR3 loop is CATSRGVRDNEQFF. The CDR3 DNA sequence: TGTGCCACCAGCAGAGGAGTGAGGGACAATGAGCAGTTCTTC. This sequence joins TRBV15 and TRBJ2-1; D possibly corresponds to TRBD2 (5 bases). V lost 1 base and J 5 bases, leaving 9 bases between the germline ends. The V gene's germline CDR1 is LNHNV and CDR2 YYDKDF (reference sequence). The CDR3 is made up of 14 amino acids.

The J gene is TRBJ2-3, the V gene TRBV12-3 or TRBV12-4; TRBD1 matches 9 bases. This CDR3 is 15 amino acids long. The ends lost 6 bases at V and 3 bases at J; junction bases unmatched: 7. CDR3 DNA sequence: TGTGCCAGCAGGGCCTTCGGACAGGGGACAGATACGCAGTATTTT. Its protein product is CASRAFGQGTDTQYF.

This clonotype was recorded at least ten times. CDR3 amino acids: CSAAAEGGGKNIQYF. The CDR3 region has the DNA TGCAGTGCGGCGGCAGAGGGGGGCGGCAAAAACATTCAGTACTTC. The V gene is TRBV20-1, the J gene TRBJ2-4; D is possibly TRBD1 or TRBD2 (6 bases each). Deletions cut 6 bases from V and 3 bases from J, with 18 bases between. The CDR3 extends over 15 amino acids. Germline CDR1 DFQATT, CDR2 SNEGSKA (reference sequence).

This clonotype was seen at least ten times. V is TRBV29-1 and J is TRBJ2-3; no definite D call. Germline CDR1 and CDR2: SQVTM and ANQGSEA. Trimming stripped 4 bases from V and 5 bases from J, with 4 bases between. CDR3 length: 10 residues. CDR3 sequence reads: CSVGEDTQYF. As DNA, the CDR3 is TGCAGCGTTGGAGAAGATACGCAGTATTTT.

In its sample, this clonotype was seen many times. This chain links TRBV24-1 with TRBJ2-3, with 8 bases lining up with TRBD1. This CDR3 has 18 amino acids. CDR1 and CDR2 from the germline V gene are KGHDR and SFDVKD. Losses at the gene ends were 4 bases for V and 2 bases for J; bases not matched to a gene: 13. The CDR3 DNA reads TGTGCCACCAGTGACGCTGCCCGAAAGGGACAGGCCACAGATACGCAGTATTTT. This gives the protein CATSDAARKGQATDTQYF.

This clonotype was detected many times. The V call is TRBV5-1, the J call TRBJ1-3; the D is unclear. The V and J ends lost 0 bases and 0 bases respectively, with 4 bases between them. The CDR3 extends over 14 amino acids. Per germline, CDR1 SGHRS and CDR2 YFSETQ. Written as DNA, the CDR3 is TGCGCCAGCAGCTTGGACCTCTCTGGAAACACCATATATTTT. Protein: CASSLDLSGNTIYF.

At least ten counts were recorded for this clonotype. The chain has TRBV20-1 and TRBJ1-3, with TRBD1 matching 10 bases. CDR1 is DFQATT, CDR2 SNEGSKA, per germline (reference sequence). The trim removed 6 bases at V and 7 bases at J, leaving 6 bases unmatched. The CDR3 runs 13 residues. CDR3 loop: CSARDRGRNTIYF. DNA for the CDR3: TGCAGTGCCCGGGACAGGGGTCGGAACACCATATATTTT.

This clonotype has a count of ten or more. The chain is built from TRBV7-3 and TRBJ2-1; 7 bases are shared with TRBD2. The V gene end was trimmed by 3 bases and the J gene end by 8 bases; junction bases not matched to a gene: 7. Per germline, CDR1 SGHTA and CDR2 FQGTGA. This CDR3 contains 14 residues. CDR3 amino acids: CASSFPTSLDEQFF. For the CDR3, the DNA is TGTGCCAGCAGCTTCCCGACTAGCCTCGATGAGCAGTTCTTC.

This clonotype has just one count. The chain employs TRBV14 and TRBJ1-1; tentative D call: TRBD1 (5 bases). Trimming left V 4 bases short and J 5 bases short, with 11 bases between. Germline V lookup: CDR1 SGHDN, CDR2 FVKESK. The CDR3 has 13 amino acids. This CDR3 reads CASSPGGVTEAFF. For the CDR3, the DNA is TGTGCCAGCAGCCCCGGAGGGGTAACTGAAGCTTTCTTT.

CDR3 loop: CASTTSWGRSYNEQFF. DNA of the CDR3: TGTGCCAGCACCACGAGCTGGGGCCGGTCCTACAATGAGCAGTTCTTC. The chain combines TRBV11-3 with TRBJ2-1, with D perhaps matching TRBD1 (5 bases). V dropped 7 bases and J dropped 1 base, with 17 bases sitting between them. Germline V gene lookup returns CDR1 SGHNT and CDR2 YENEEA. CDR3 length: 16 residues.